This passage covers 7 T cell receptor beta chains from one sample sequenced in a study of blood T cells in healthy people across ages. A second roughly 6 to 12 cycle PCR used barcoded and J-beta primers. One entry per CDR3 protein, called by TCRdb with MiXCR from the 5' RACE reads. The data hold under 800,000 distinct CDR3 sequences, with roughly two fifths observed a single time. Input material: blood. The receptor source for this set is a woman aged 55 to 70 in good health.

This clonotype was recorded many times. The J gene is TRBJ2-5, the V gene TRBV4-3; D possibly corresponds to TRBD1 (6 bases). This CDR3 has 15 residues. Per the germline V gene, CDR1 is LGHNA and CDR2 is YSLEER. Trimming removed 0 bases from V and 5 bases from J, with 13 bases in between. CDR3 sequence (DNA): TGCGCCAGCAGCCAAGAATGGGAGAGGGGGGAGACCCAGTACTTC. This codes for CASSQEWERGETQYF.

The chain couples TRBV6-6 to TRBJ1-1; TRBD1 might be the D (5 bases). Germline V gene sequence: CDR1 MNHNY, CDR2 SVGAGI (reference sequence). With 0 bases removed from V and 0 bases from J, the gap between germline ends came to 14 bases. The CDR3 has 17 residues. CDR3 DNA sequence: TGTGCCAGCAGTTACTCGACGGACGACAGAATGAACACTGAAGCTTTCTTT. Translating it yields CASSYSTDDRMNTEAFF.

CDR3 residues: CASSLEGRGNTIYF. The CDR3 DNA sequence: TGTGCCAGCAGTTTAGAGGGGAGAGGAAACACCATATATTTT. The V and J genes are TRBV27 and TRBJ1-3; D possibly corresponds to TRBD1 (5 bases). Germline loops: CDR1 MNHEY, CDR2 SMNVEV (reference sequence). This CDR3 has 14 residues. Trimming stripped 2 bases from V and 4 bases from J, with 9 bases between.

This chain links TRBV10-3 with TRBJ2-1; D is unclear. V lost 0 bases and J lost 5, with 26 bases in between. This CDR3 comprises 20 residues. The germline CDR1 and CDR2 sequences are ENHRY and SYGVKD. In DNA form, the CDR3 reads TGTGCCATCAGTGAGTCGTTGGGTCAATCGCGCGGCGGCGGCCACAATGAGCAGTTCTTC. Its protein product is CAISESLGQSRGGGHNEQFF.

Turning to this clonotype: Possible read error: a much larger clone is one base away. The V call is TRBV3-1, the J call TRBJ2-7, with D perhaps being TRBD1 or TRBD2 (5 bases each). Germline V gene lookup returns CDR1 LGHDT and CDR2 YNNKEL (reference sequence). The CDR3 is 15 amino acids. CDR3 coding DNA: TGTGCCAGAAGCCAACGGGACCTCCTTTCCTACGAGCAGTACTTC. It codes for CARSQRDLLSYEQYF.

This clonotype was detected only once. The rearrangement links TRBV12-3 or TRBV12-4 to TRBJ2-3, with no clear D. Trimming removed 11 bases from V and 5 bases from J, with 20 bases in between. The CDR3 is 14 amino acids. Here the CDR3 reads CASVPLGSVDTQYF. In DNA form, the CDR3 reads TGTGCCTCCGTCCCCCTGGGGTCAGTAGATACGCAGTATTTT.

The rearrangement uses TRBV9 and TRBJ1-6; 9 bases agree with TRBD1. This CDR3 has 16 amino acids. Germline V CDR1 and CDR2: SGDLS, YYNGEE. V shed 3 bases, J shed 7 bases, and the junction held 8 bases outside the gene matches. The CDR3 DNA reads as TGTGCCAGCAGCGCTAACCGGGACAGGGCGAATTCACCCCTCCACTTT. Protein sequence: CASSANRDRANSPLHF. Drawing the rest from reference TRBV9 and TRBJ1-6, the complete variable domain is DSGVTQTPKHLITATGQRVTLRCSPRSGDLSVYWYQQSLDQGLQFLIQYYNGEERAKGNILERFSAQQFPDLHSELNLSSLELGDSALYFCASSANRDRANSPLHFGNGTRLTVT.